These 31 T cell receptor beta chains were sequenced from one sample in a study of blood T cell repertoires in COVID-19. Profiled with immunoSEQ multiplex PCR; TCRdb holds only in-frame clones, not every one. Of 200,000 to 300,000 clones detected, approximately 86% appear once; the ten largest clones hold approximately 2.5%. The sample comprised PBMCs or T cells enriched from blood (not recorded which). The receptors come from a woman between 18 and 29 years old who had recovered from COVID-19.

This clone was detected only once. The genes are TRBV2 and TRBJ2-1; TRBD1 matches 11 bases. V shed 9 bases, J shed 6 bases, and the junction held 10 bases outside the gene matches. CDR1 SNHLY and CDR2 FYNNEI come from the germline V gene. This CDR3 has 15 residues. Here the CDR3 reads CAREKDRGQGNEQFF. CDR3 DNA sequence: TGTGCCAGAGAAAAGGACAGGGGGCAGGGCAATGAGCAGTTCTTC.

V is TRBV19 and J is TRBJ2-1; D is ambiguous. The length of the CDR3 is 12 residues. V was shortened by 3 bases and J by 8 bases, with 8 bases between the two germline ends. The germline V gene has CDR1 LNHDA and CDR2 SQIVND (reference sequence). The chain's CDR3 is CASSISVYEQFF. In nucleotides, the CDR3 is TGTGCCAGTAGTATTTCTGTCTATGAGCAGTTCTTC. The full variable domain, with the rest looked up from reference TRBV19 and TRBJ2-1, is DGGITQSPKYLFRKEGQNVTLSCEQNLNHDAMYWYRQDPGQGLRLIYYSQIVNDFQKGDIAEGYSVSREKKESFPLTVTSAQKNPTAFYLCASSISVYEQFFGPGTRLTVL.

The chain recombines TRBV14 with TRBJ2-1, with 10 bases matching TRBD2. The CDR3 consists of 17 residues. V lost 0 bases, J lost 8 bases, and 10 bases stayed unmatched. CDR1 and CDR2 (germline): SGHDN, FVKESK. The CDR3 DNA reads TGTGCCAGCAGCCAAGATGGCCCTAGCGGGAGTAGGCATGAGCAGTTCTTC. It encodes CASSQDGPSGSRHEQFF.

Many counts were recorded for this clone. CDR3 nucleotides: TGTGCCAGCGTTCAGGGGTACGGTCGCACAGATACGCAGTATTTT. Protein: CASVQGYGRTDTQYF. V usage is TRBV2 and J usage is TRBJ2-3, with D perhaps TRBD1 (6 bases). CDR3 size: 15 residues. Germline V gene sequence: CDR1 SNHLY, CDR2 FYNNEI. The V gene lost 8 bases and the J gene lost 1 base, with 16 bases spanning the gap.

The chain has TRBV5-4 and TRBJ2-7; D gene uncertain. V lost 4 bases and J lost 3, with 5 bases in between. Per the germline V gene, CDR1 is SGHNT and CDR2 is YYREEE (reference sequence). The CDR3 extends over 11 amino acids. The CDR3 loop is CASSLGYEQYF. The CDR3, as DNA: TGTGCCAGCAGCCTAGGCTACGAGCAGTACTTC.

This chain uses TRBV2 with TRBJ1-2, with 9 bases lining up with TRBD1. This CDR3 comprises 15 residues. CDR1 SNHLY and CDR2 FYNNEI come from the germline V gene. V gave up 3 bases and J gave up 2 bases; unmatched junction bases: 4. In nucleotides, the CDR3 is TGTGCCAGCAGTGACCCGGGACAGGGAAACTATGGCTACACCTTC. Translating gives CASSDPGQGNYGYTF.

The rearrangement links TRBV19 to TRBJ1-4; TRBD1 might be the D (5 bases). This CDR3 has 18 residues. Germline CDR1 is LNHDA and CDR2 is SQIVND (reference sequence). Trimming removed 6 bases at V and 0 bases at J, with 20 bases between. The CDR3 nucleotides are TGTGCCAGTAGCTTCCGACCGGGACTGCGATCAACTAATGAAAAACTGTTTTTT. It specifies CASSFRPGLRSTNEKLFF.

The CDR3 loop is CATSRGRGAESNQPQHF. CDR3 nucleotide sequence: TGTGCCACCAGCAGAGGCCGGGGGGCGGAAAGCAATCAGCCCCAGCATTTT. The V gene is TRBV15, the J gene TRBJ1-5; tentatively, D is TRBD1 (6 bases). In germline, CDR1 is LNHNV, CDR2 YYDKDF (reference sequence). CDR3 length: 17 amino acids. Trimming stripped 1 base from V and 1 base from J, with 14 bases between.

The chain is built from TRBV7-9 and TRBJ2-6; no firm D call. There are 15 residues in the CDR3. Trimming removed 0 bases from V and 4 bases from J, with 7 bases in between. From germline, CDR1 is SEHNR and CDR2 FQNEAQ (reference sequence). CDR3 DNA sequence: TGTGCCAGCAGCTTAGCGGTCGCGGGGGCCAACGTCCTGACTTTC. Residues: CASSLAVAGANVLTF.

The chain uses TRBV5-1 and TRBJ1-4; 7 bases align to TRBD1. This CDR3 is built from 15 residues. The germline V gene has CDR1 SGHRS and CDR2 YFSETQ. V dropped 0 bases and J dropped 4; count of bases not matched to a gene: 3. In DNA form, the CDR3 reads TGCGCCAGCAGCTTGGGGGACAGAATTAATGAAAAACTGTTTTTT. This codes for CASSLGDRINEKLFF.

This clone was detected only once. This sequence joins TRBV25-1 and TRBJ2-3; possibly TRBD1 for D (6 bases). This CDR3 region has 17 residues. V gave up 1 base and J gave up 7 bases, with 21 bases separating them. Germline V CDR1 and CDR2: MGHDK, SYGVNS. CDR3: CASSELGSQGPTYTQYF. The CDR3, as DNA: TGTGCCAGCAGTGAATTGGGGAGCCAGGGGCCAACCTATACGCAGTATTTT.

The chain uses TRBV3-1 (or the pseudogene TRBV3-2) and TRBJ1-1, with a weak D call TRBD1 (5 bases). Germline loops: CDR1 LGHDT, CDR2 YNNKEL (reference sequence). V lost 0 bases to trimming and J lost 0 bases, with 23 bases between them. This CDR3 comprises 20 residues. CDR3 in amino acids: CASSQDRAIPGWRVNTEAFF. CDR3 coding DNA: TGTGCCAGCAGCCAAGACCGAGCTATCCCAGGGTGGAGGGTGAACACTGAAGCTTTCTTT.

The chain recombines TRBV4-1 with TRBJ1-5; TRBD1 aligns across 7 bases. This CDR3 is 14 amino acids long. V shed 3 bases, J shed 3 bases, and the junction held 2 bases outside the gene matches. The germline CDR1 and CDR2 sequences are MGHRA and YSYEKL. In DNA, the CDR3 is TGCGCCAGCAGCCAGGGACAGCTCAATCAGCCCCAGCATTTT. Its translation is CASSQGQLNQPQHF.

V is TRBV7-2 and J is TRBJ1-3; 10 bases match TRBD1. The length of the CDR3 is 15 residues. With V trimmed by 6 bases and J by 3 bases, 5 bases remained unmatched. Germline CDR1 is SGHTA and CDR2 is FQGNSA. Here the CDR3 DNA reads TGTGCCAGCAGTTTTGGGACAGGGGTTGGAAACACCATATATTTT. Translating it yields CASSFGTGVGNTIYF.

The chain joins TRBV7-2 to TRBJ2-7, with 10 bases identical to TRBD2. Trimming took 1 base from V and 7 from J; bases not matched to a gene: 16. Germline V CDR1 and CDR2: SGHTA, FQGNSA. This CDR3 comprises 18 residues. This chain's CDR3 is CASSLVVRSGGASWEQYF. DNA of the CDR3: TGTGCCAGCAGCTTAGTGGTTAGGAGCGGGGGGGCCTCTTGGGAGCAGTACTTC.

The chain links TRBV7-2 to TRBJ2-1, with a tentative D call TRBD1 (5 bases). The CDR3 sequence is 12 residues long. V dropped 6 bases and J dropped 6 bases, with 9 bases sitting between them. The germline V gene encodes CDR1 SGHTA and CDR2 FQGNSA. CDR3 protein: CASSLQGNEQFF. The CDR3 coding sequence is TGTGCCAGCAGTCTCCAGGGCAATGAGCAGTTCTTC.

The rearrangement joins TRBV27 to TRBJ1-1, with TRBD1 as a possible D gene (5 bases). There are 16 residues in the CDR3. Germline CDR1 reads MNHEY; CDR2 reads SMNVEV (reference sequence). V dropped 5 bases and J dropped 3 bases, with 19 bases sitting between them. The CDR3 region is CASSIGGTSWDTEAFF. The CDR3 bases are TGTGCCAGCAGTATCGGGGGGACGAGTTGGGACACTGAAGCTTTCTTT.

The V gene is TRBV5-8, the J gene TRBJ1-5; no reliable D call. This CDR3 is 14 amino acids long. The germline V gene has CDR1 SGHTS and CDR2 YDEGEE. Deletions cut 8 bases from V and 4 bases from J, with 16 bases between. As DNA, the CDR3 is TGTGCCAGTTGGATAGAAGGCGGGAATCAGCCCCAGCATTTT. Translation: CASWIEGGNQPQHF.

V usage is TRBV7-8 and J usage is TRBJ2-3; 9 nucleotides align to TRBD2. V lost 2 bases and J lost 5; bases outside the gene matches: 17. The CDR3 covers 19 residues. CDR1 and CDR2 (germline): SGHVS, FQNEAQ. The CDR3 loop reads CASSLRRGISGGRRDTQYF. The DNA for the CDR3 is TGTGCCAGCAGCTTACGTAGGGGGATCAGCGGGGGGCGACGAGATACGCAGTATTTT.

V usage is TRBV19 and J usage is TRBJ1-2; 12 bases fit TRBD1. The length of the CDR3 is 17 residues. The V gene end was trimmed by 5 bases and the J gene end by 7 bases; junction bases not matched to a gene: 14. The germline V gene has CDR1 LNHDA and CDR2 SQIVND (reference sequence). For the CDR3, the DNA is TGTGCCAGTAGTCACAAACCGGGACAGGGGGCATCAGGTGGCTACACCTTC. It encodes CASSHKPGQGASGGYTF. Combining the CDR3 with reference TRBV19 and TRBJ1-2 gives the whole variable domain DGGITQSPKYLFRKEGQNVTLSCEQNLNHDAMYWYRQDPGQGLRLIYYSQIVNDFQKGDIAEGYSVSREKKESFPLTVTSAQKNPTAFYLCASSHKPGQGASGGYTFGSGTRLTVV.

CDR3 bases: TGTGCCAGCAGCCCGCCGGGGGTCTCCGGAGGCTACACCTTC. Its translation is CASSPPGVSGGYTF. The V and J genes are TRBV7-9 and TRBJ1-2; D is possibly TRBD1 (5 bases). CDR1 is SEHNR, CDR2 FQNEAQ, per germline (reference sequence). Trimming removed 5 bases at V and 8 bases at J, with 18 bases between. The CDR3 is 14 amino acids.

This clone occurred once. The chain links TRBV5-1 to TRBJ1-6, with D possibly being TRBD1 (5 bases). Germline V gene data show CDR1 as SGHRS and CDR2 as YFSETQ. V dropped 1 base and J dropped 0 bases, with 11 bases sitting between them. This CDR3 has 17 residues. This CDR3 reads CASSLRGFSSYNSPLHF. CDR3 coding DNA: TGCGCCAGCAGCTTGAGGGGCTTTAGCTCCTATAATTCACCCCTCCACTTT.

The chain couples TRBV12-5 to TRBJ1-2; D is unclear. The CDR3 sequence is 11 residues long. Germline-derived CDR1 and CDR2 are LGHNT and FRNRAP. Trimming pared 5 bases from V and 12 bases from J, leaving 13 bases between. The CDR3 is CASGNWTRDTF. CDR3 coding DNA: TGTGCTAGTGGTAACTGGACTCGAGACACCTTC.

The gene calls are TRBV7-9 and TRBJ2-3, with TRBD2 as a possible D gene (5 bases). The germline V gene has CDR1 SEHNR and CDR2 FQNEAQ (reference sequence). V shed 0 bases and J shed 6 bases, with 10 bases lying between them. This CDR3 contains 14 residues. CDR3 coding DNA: TGTGCCAGCAGCTTAGCCGGACTCTCGGATACGCAGTATTTT. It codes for CASSLAGLSDTQYF.

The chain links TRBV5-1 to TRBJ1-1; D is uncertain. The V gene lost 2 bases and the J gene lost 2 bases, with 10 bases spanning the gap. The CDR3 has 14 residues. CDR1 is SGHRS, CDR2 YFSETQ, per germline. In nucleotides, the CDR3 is TGCGCCAGCAGCTTAGACAACTTTAACACTGAAGCTTTCTTT. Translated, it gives CASSLDNFNTEAFF. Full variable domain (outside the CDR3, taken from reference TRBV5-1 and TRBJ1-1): KAGVTQTPRYLIKTRGQQVTLSCSPISGHRSVSWYQQTPGQGLQFLFEYFSETQRNKGNFPGRFSGRQFSNSRSEMNVSTLELGDSALYLCASSLDNFNTEAFFGQGTRLTVV.

Written as DNA, the CDR3 is TGTGCCAGCAGCAAACCGATTGGAGAGGGAAGCAACTATGGCTACACCTTC. Its translation: CASSKPIGEGSNYGYTF. The chain has TRBV21-1 and TRBJ1-2. TRBV21-1 is flagged as a pseudogene. This CDR3 is built from 17 residues.

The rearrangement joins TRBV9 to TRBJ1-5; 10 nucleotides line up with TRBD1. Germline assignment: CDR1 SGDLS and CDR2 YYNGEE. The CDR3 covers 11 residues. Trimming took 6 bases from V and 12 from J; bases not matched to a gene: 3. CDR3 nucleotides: TGTGCCAGCAAACGGGACAGGGGCCAGCATTTT. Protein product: CASKRDRGQHF.

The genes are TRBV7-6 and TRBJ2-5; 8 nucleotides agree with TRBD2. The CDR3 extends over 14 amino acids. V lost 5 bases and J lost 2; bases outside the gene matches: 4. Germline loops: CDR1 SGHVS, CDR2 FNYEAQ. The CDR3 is CASSLSGVQETQYF. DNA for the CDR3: TGTGCCAGCAGCCTTAGCGGGGTACAAGAGACCCAGTACTTC. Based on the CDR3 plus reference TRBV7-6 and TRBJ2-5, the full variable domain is GAGVSQSPRYKVTKRGQDVALRCDPISGHVSLYWYRQALGQGPEFLTYFNYEAQQDKSGLPNDRFSAERPEGSISTLTIQRTEQRDSAMYRCASSLSGVQETQYFGPGTRLLVL.

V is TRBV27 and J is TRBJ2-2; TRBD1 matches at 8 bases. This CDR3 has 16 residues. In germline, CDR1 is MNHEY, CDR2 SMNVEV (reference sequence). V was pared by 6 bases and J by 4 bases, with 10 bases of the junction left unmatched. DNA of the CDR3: TGTGCCAGCAGGCAGATGGGACAGGTAGTCACCGGGGAGCTGTTTTTT. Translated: CASRQMGQVVTGELFF.

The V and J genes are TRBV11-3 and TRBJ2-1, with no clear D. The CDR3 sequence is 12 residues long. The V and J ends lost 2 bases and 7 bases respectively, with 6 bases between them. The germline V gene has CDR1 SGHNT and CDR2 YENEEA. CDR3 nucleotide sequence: TGTGCCAGCAGCTTAACCCTAAATGAGCAGTTCTTC. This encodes CASSLTLNEQFF.

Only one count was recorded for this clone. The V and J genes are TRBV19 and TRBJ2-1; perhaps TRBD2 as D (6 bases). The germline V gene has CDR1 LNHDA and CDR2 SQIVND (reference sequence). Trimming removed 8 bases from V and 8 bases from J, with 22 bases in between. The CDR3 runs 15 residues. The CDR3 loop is CASFGGLASADEQFF. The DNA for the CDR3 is TGTGCCAGTTTCGGAGGGTTGGCTAGCGCGGATGAGCAGTTCTTC.